This T cell receptor beta chain was retrieved from a study of blood T cell repertoires in COVID-19. As processed by the authors: Amplification with reference gene primers provided the estimates of nucleated cell counts. TCRdb's table, derived via immunoSEQ multiplex PCR, lists solely in-frame clones and lacks some. The V and J calls and the clone size are those of that table, but D and trimming were determined from the DNA. Of 250,000 or so clones in the sample, approximately 88% are singletons; the top ten hold about 0.8%. Per germline, CDR1 SGHNT and CDR2 YYREEE (reference sequence). The CDR3 sequence is 18 residues long. Losses at the gene ends were 3 bases for V and 4 bases for J; bases not matched to a gene: 9.

V is TRBV5-4 and J is TRBJ2-1; TRBD2 agrees at 14 bases. The source material was peripheral blood. The receptor's source is a woman aged 25 to 39 with acute or convalescent COVID-19. CDR3 sequence: CASSSYGLAGGLYNEQFF. The CDR3 region has the DNA TGTGCCAGCAGCTCCTACGGACTAGCGGGAGGACTTTACAATGAGCAGTTCTTC.